This section outlines one TCR beta chain sequence together with its context. The antigen remains unidentified. Peripheral blood and lesional scalp punch biopsies were taken from alopecia areata patients. The entry originates in a study of CD8+ T cells in alopecia areata. Across the whole study: Patients received oral tofacitinib, 5 to 10 mg twice daily, for moderate-to-severe alopecia areata. General observations from the study: Lesional scalp, notably in alopecia totalis/universalis, had clonality above that of normal scalp. Normal skin contains resident alphabeta T cells, and these are also sequenced in scalp samples.

Investigators isolated RNA and reverse transcribed it into cDNA to act as the sequencing template. The data were produced by immunoSEQ multiplex PCR, yet TCRdb's version contains in-frame clones alone and is incomplete. The repertoire consists of about 130,000 clones, with around 60% occurring once and the leading ten covering roughly 4.3%. V lost 0 bases to trimming and J lost 6 bases, with 10 bases between them. The length of the CDR3 is 13 residues. Germline CDR1 is SGHNT and CDR2 is YYREEE (reference sequence). V is TRBV5-4 and J is TRBJ2-7; a possible D gene is TRBD1 (5 bases). The clonotype originates from a human donor with alopecia areata. The sample here was CD4+ T cells sorted from blood, taken at week 0. CDR3: CASSLAQGSEQYF. CDR3 nucleotide sequence: TGTGCCAGCAGCTTGGCGCAGGGTAGCGAGCAGTACTTC.